This TCR beta chain derives from a study of spatial heterogeneity in lung cancer. As to this clonotype: Its antigen is undetermined.

The CDR3 loop spans 16 amino acids. The V gene lost 2 bases and the J gene lost 0 bases, with 12 bases spanning the gap. CDR1 and CDR2 (germline): SGHTA, FQGTGA. Carried by each TCR cDNA molecule was a unique molecular identifier. One entry per CDR3 protein results from TCRdb running MiXCR on the 5' RACE reads. The sample includes roughly 5,700 distinct CDR3 sequences, around 15% of them seen just once. Points from the study as a whole: Tumor T cells had an estimated coverage that came to approximately 7% for alpha chains and 13% for beta chains. One measure, the expanded intratumoral alpha and beta TCR count, tracked tumor mutation counts.

Time point indicated: sample taken at primary tumor resection. The donor group consisted of around 70 patients who had untreated, early-stage non-small cell lung cancer. No cells were sorted before sequencing. The whole RNA sequenced was extracted from tumor, nontumor lung or frozen PBMC. This specimen consisted of lung tumor tissue, obtained at surgery. The TCR comes from a female donor with early-stage non-small cell lung cancer. The chain joins TRBV7-3 to TRBJ2-3; D remains ambiguous. This chain's CDR3 is CASSLDGGRSTDTQYF. CDR3 nucleotide sequence: TGTGCCAGCAGCTTAGACGGTGGCAGGAGCACAGATACGCAGTATTTT.